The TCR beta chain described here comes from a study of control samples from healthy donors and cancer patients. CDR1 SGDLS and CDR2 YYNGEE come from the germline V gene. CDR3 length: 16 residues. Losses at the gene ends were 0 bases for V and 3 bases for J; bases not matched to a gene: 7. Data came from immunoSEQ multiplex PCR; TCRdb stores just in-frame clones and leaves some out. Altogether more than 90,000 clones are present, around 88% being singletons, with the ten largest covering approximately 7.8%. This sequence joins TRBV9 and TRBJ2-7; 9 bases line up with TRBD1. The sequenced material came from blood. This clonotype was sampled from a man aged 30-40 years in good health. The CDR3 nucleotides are TGTGCCAGCAGCGTAGGAGGGGGACAGGGAGTCTACGAGCAGTACTTC. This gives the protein CASSVGGGQGVYEQYF.